These T cell receptor beta chains were read from a single sample in a study of blood T cell repertoires in COVID-19. Assay used: immunoSEQ multiplex PCR; TCRdb lists only in-frame clones, some missing. The sample includes some 150,000 clones, 87% of them seen just once. What was sequenced was peripheral blood. These receptors all come from an older woman who had recovered from COVID-19. The CDR3 runs from the conserved cysteine through the conserved F or W. The D gene is left open where the match is weak. Clone size appears in some rows only: once, few, many, or a class for an expanded clone.

abundance	d_gene	v_gene	j_gene	CDR3nt	CDR3aa
.	.	TRBV18	TRBJ1-1	TGTGCCAGCTCACCAGAGGAGGGGAGGTCAAACACTGAAGCTTTCTTT	CASSPEEGRSNTEAFF
.	.	TRBV3-1/TRBV3-2	TRBJ1-3	TGTGCCAGCAGCCAAATAAGATCTATCTCTGGAAACACCATATATTTT	CASSQIRSISGNTIYF
.	TRBD2	TRBV28	TRBJ2-1	TGTGCCAGCAGTTTGGCGGGGGGACGCAATGAGCAGTTCTTC	CASSLAGGRNEQFF
.	.	TRBV11-2	TRBJ2-5	TGTGCCAGCAGCCAGAGGGGCGGGGAACGGGAGACCCAGTACTTC	CASSQRGGERETQYF
once	.	TRBV6-6	TRBJ2-4	TGTGCCAGCAGTTACCCACAGGGTTCGGGCTCCATTCAGTACTTC	CASSYPQGSGSIQYF
few	TRBD1	TRBV2	TRBJ2-2	TGTGCCAGCAGTGGCCCCTACAGGGGAGCGTCGGGGACCGGGGAGCTGTTTTTT	CASSGPYRGASGTGELFF
.	.	TRBV5-1	TRBJ2-5	TGCGCCAGCAGCTTGTGGGCCGAAGAGACCCAGTACTTC	CASSLWAEETQYF
.	.	TRBV28	TRBJ2-1	TGTGCCAGCGTCCGGGACAATGAGCAGTTCTTC	CASVRDNEQFF
.	TRBD1	TRBV24-1	TRBJ2-3	TGTGCCACCAGTTTACAGGGGAATACGCAGTATTTT	CATSLQGNTQYF
.	.	TRBV2	TRBJ2-5	TGTGCCAGCAGTGACAGAGAAGGGGCAGAGACCCAGTACTTC	CASSDREGAETQYF
.	.	TRBV11-2	TRBJ1-2	TGTGCCAGCAGCTTAGGCGGGGAGTCCACCGGCTACACCTTC	CASSLGGESTGYTF
.	TRBD2	TRBV7-2	TRBJ2-3	TGTGCCAGCAGCTTAGCGACTAGCGGGGGGCAGAATACGCAGTATTTT	CASSLATSGGQNTQYF
.	.	TRBV2	TRBJ2-1	TGTGCCAGCACCTTAGTCAATGAGCAGTTCTTC	CASTLVNEQFF
once	.	TRBV29-1	TRBJ1-5	TGCAGCGTTGGGGGAGGGGGAGATCAGCCCCAGCATTTT	CSVGGGGDQPQHF
.	.	TRBV6-5	TRBJ1-1	TGTGCCAGCAGTTACTCCTGGACAGATGAAGCTTTCTTT	CASSYSWTDEAFF
.	TRBD1	TRBV6-6	TRBJ2-3	TGTGCCAGCACGGCCGGGACAGGGGCGAGCGCAGATACGCAGTATTTT	CASTAGTGASADTQYF
.	TRBD1	TRBV7-9	TRBJ1-3	TGTGCCAGCAGCACAGACAGGGACTCTGGAAACACCATATATTTT	CASSTDRDSGNTIYF
.	.	TRBV28	TRBJ1-5	TGTGCCAGCAGTCTAGAACGGCAGCCCCAGCATTTT	CASSLERQPQHF
.	.	TRBV3-1/TRBV3-2	TRBJ2-3	TGTGCCAGCAGCCAAGGGGGGGGCGTAGATACGCAGTATTTT	CASSQGGGVDTQYF
.	.	TRBV28	TRBJ1-1	TGTGCCAGCAGTCTTCAGTCGAACACTGAAGCTTTCTTT	CASSLQSNTEAFF
.	TRBD2	TRBV7-2	TRBJ2-3	TGTGCCAGCAGCCCTACTAGCGTTCCTGGCACAGATACGCAGTATTTT	CASSPTSVPGTDTQYF
.	TRBD2	TRBV28	TRBJ2-7	TGTGCCAGCAGTTTAATAGCGGGGGACTCCTACGAGCAGTACTTC	CASSLIAGDSYEQYF
.	.	TRBV11-2	TRBJ1-1	TGTGCCAGCAGCCAAGACAGGATTCGACTGAACACTGAAGCTTTCTTT	CASSQDRIRLNTEAFF
.	.	TRBV5-5	TRBJ1-2	TGTGCCAGCAGCTTTGGACAGTCTAACTATGGCTACACCTTC	CASSFGQSNYGYTF
once	TRBD2	TRBV18	TRBJ2-5	TGTGCCAGCTCACTTCGGACTAGCGGGGGGCAAACTCCCCAAGAGACCCAGTACTTC	CASSLRTSGGQTPQETQYF
.	.	TRBV5-4	TRBJ2-3	TGTGCCAGCAGCTTGGTTCGCGGGATCACAGATACGCAGTATTTT	CASSLVRGITDTQYF
once	.	TRBV6-2/TRBV6-3	TRBJ2-5	TGTGCCAGCAGTTACTCGTGGCAGAACCAAGAGACCCAGTACTTC	CASSYSWQNQETQYF
.	TRBD1	TRBV4-2	TRBJ2-2	TGTGCCAGCAGCCAAGAAACAGGGGGAACCGGGGAGCTGTTTTTT	CASSQETGGTGELFF
.	.	TRBV16	TRBJ1-5	TGTGCCAGCAGCCTCCAGTTTAGCAATCAGCCCCAGCATTTT	CASSLQFSNQPQHF
once	TRBD1	TRBV6-5	TRBJ1-1	TGTGCCAGCAGCCAAGCGGGACAGGGCACTTGGGCTTTCTTT	CASSQAGQGTWAFF
.	TRBD2	TRBV5-8	TRBJ2-7	TGTGCCAGCAGCTTCACGGGAGGGGAAGTAGGGGTCGAGCAGTACTTC	CASSFTGGEVGVEQYF
.	TRBD2	TRBV28	TRBJ2-5	TGTGCCAGCAGCCGCGGGCGAAGTAGCGGGGTTGTCGAGACCCAGTACTTC	CASSRGRSSGVVETQYF
.	.	TRBV2	TRBJ2-5	TGTGCCAGCAGTGCCCAGGGGCAAGAGACCCAGTACTTC	CASSAQGQETQYF
once	.	TRBV6-6	TRBJ2-1	.	CASSTSTGGGYNEQFF
.	TRBD2	TRBV9	TRBJ2-3	TGTGCCAGCAGCGACAGACTAGCGGCTAGCACAGATACGCAGTATTTT	CASSDRLAASTDTQYF
.	TRBD2	TRBV2	TRBJ2-3	TGTGCCAGCAGTCAACCGGGGGGGATAGATACGCAGTATTTT	CASSQPGGIDTQYF
.	TRBD2	TRBV3-1/TRBV3-2	TRBJ2-7	TGTGCCAGCAGCCAAGAGGGCGGGGGGAACTACGAGCAGTACTTC	CASSQEGGGNYEQYF
.	.	TRBV4-1	TRBJ2-1	TGCGCCAGCAGCCAAGGCCAGGGGTCGTACAATGAGCAGTTCTTC	CASSQGQGSYNEQFF
.	TRBD1	TRBV15	TRBJ2-1	TGTGCCACCAGCGGGGACAGGGGCAATGAGCAGTTCTTC	CATSGDRGNEQFF
.	.	TRBV4-2	TRBJ1-3	TGTGCCAGCAGCCAACCGTGGGGGGACACCATATATTTT	CASSQPWGDTIYF
.	.	TRBV2	TRBJ2-2	TGTGCCAGCAGTGATCATAGGAACACCGGGGAGCTGTTTTTT	CASSDHRNTGELFF
.	TRBD2	TRBV10-3	TRBJ2-3	TGTGCCATCAGTGTCGGAGCGGGGGGGCCTCTTGCGACAGATACGCAGTATTTT	CAISVGAGGPLATDTQYF
.	.	TRBV30	TRBJ2-1	TGTGCCTGGAGTGTATCCAGCGGACCCTACAATGAGCAGTTCTTC	CAWSVSSGPYNEQFF
.	.	TRBV11-2	TRBJ2-5	TGTGCCAGCAGCTTAGTTTCAGGACTCGTAGAAGAGACCCAGTACTTC	CASSLVSGLVEETQYF